The clone carrying this T cell receptor (beta chain) has ten or more counts. The CDR3 regions of TCR beta were amplified from RNA transcripts. The TCR CDR3 first-round RT-PCR relied on the HTBI primer set. MiXCR, applied by TCRdb to the multiplex PCR reads, yields one record per CDR3 protein. The profile covers some 270,000 distinct CDR3 sequences, with 13% appearing a single time and 7.8% taken by the ten largest. When hyperthyroidism was first diagnosed, the blood sample was taken, preceding any ophthalmopathy symptoms. Germline values: CDR1 KGHSH, CDR2 LQKENI. V was pared by 4 bases and J by 10 bases, with 6 bases of the junction left unmatched. There are 13 residues in the CDR3. This record comes from a study of T cells in Graves' hyperthyroidism and ophthalmopathy.

This chain joins TRBV18 and TRBJ2-1; 8 bases align to TRBD2. The sequenced material came from blood. The clonotype originates from a woman under 40 with Graves' hyperthyroidism that later progressed to Graves' ophthalmopathy. The CDR3 spells CASSLGTSGEQFF. The DNA of the CDR3 is TGTGCCAGCTCACTCGGGACTAGTGGCGAGCAGTTCTTC.